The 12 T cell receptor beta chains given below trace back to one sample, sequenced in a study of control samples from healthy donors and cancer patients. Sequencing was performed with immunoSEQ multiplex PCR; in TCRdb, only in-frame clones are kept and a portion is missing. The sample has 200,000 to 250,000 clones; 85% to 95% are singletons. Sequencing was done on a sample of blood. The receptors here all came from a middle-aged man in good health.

The CDR3 region is CASSRSGGGTDTQYF. The CDR3 region has the DNA TGCGCCAGCAGCCGATCAGGCGGGGGCACAGATACGCAGTATTTT. The chain joins TRBV4-1 to TRBJ2-3; D possibly corresponds to TRBD2 (6 bases). The CDR3 covers 15 residues. The germline gives CDR1 MGHRA, CDR2 YSYEKL. V was cut by 4 bases and J by 1 base, with 12 bases left in between.

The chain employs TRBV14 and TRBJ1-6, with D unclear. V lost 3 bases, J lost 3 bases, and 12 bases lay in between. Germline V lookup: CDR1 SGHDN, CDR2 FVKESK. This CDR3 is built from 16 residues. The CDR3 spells CASSQEAGHYNSPLHF. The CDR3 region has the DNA TGTGCCAGCAGCCAGGAAGCCGGGCACTATAATTCACCCCTCCACTTT. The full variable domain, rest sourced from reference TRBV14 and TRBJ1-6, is EAGVTQFPSHSVIEKGQTVTLRCDPISGHDNLYWYRRVMGKEIKFLLHFVKESKQDESGMPNNRFLAERTGGTYSTLKVQPAELEDSGVYFCASSQEAGHYNSPLHFGNGTRLTVT.

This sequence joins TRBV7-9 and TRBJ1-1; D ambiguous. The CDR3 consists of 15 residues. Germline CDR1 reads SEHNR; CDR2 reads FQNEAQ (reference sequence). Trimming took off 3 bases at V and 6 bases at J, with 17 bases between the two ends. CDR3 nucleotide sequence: TGTGCCAGCAGCTTCTACTTCGCTGGACCGGCTGAAGCTTTCTTT. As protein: CASSFYFAGPAEAFF.

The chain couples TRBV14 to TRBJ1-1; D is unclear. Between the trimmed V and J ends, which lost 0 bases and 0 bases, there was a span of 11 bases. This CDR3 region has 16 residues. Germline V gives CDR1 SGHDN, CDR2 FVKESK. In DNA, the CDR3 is TGTGCCAGCAGCCAAGATGGGGAGGGCATGAACACTGAAGCTTTCTTT. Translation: CASSQDGEGMNTEAFF.

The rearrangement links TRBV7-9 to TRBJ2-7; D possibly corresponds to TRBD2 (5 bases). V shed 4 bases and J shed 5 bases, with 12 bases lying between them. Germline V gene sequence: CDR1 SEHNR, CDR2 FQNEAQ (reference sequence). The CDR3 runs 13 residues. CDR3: CASSSAGVDEQYF. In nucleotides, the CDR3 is TGTGCCAGCAGCTCCGCGGGCGTGGACGAGCAGTACTTC.

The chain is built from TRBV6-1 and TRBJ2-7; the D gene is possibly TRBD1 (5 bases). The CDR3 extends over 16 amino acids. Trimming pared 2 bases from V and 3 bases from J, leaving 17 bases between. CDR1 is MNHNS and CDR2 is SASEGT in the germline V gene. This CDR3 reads CASSEFSQERFYEQYF. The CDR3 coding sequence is TGTGCCAGCAGTGAATTCTCACAGGAAAGATTCTACGAGCAGTACTTC.

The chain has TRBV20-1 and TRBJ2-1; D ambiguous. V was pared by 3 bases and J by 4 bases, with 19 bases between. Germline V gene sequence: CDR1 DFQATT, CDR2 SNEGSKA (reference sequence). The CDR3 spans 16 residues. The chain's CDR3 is CSASNPASKSYNEQFF. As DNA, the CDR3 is TGCAGTGCTAGTAATCCAGCGTCTAAATCTTACAATGAGCAGTTCTTC.

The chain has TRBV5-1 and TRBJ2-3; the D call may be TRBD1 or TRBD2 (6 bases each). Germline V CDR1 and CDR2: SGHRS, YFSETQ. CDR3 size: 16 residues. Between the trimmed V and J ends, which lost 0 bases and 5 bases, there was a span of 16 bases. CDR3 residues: CASSLAGGAVGDTQYF. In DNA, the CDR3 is TGCGCCAGCAGCTTGGCCGGGGGCGCGGTCGGAGATACGCAGTATTTT.

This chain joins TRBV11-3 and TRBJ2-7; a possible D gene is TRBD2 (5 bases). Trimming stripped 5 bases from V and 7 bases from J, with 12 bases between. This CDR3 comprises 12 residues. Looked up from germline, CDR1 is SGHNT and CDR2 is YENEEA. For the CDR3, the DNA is TGTGCCAGCAGCCGAATGGAGGCGGAGCAGTACTTC. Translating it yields CASSRMEAEQYF.

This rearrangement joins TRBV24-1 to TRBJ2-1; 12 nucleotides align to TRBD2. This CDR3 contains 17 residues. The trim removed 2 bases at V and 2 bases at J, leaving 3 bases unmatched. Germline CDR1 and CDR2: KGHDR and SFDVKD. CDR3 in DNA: TGTGCCACCAGTGATTCGCGACTAGCGGGAGCCTACAATGAGCAGTTCTTC. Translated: CATSDSRLAGAYNEQFF.

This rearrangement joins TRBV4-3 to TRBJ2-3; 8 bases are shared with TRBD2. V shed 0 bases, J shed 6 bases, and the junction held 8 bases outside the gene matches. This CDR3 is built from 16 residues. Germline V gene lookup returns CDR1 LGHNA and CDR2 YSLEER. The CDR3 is CASSQDPAGAPDTQYF. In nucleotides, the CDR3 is TGCGCCAGCAGCCAAGACCCAGCGGGGGCACCGGATACGCAGTATTTT.

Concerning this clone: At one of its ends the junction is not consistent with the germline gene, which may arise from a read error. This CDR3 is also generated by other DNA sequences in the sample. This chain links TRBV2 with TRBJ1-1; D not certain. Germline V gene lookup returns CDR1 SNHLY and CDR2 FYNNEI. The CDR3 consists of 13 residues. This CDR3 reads CASSEEEFTEAFF. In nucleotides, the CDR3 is TGTGCCAGCAGTGAAGAAGAGTTTACTGAAGCCTTCTTT.